The entry that follows covers one TCR beta chain sequence. This sample's time point: recipient sample about 28 days before transplant, after cytoreduction. The data were obtained in a study of T cell clonotyping in hematopoietic cell transplantation. Libraries were prepared by immunoSEQ multiplex PCR; TCRdb keeps only in-frame clonotypes and omits some of them. Of about 36,000 clones in the sample, roughly 94% are singletons; the top ten hold around 1.5%. The source material was peripheral blood mononuclear cells, sampled before stem cell transplant. This receptor was identified in a man aged 40-49 years with chronic myeloid leukemia. Some clones in this sample may be carry-over from other donors' samples.

The CDR3 is CASRLPGGVNEQFF. The CDR3 bases are TGTGCCAGCAGGCTGCCGGGCGGGGTAAATGAGCAGTTCTTC. The rearrangement links TRBV28 to TRBJ2-1, with D tentatively TRBD2 (6 bases). This CDR3 spans 14 amino acids. The germline V gene encodes CDR1 MDHEN and CDR2 SYDVKM. The V gene lost 6 bases and the J gene lost 7 bases, with 16 bases spanning the gap.